The sample holds a few counts of the clone carrying this T cell receptor (beta chain). Its antigen remains unidentified. During its preparation, the TCRbeta library received unique molecular identifiers. TCRdb recomputed calls from the PCR reads with MiXCR, one row per CDR3 protein. The profile shows roughly 500,000 distinct CDR3 sequences, about 10% of them singletons. The data were taken from a study of T-cell reconstitution after alpha-beta-depleted transplantation in children. Study findings and constraints: Among T cells one year after transplant, newly produced cells accounted for most counts and diversity.

The starting material was PBMCs, obtained before TCRalphabeta/CD19-depleted stem cell transplant. The source is a child aged 2-9 years with inherited bone marrow failure, due to receive a stem cell transplant.

This CDR3 reads CASSLTRTSGRAALQETQYF. Written as DNA, the CDR3 is TGTGCCAGCAGCTTAACAAGGACTAGCGGGAGGGCCGCCCTCCAAGAGACCCAGTACTTC. V usage is TRBV7-3 and J usage is TRBJ2-5; 15 bases line up with TRBD2. The CDR3 is made up of 20 amino acids. V shed 0 bases, J shed 1 base, and the junction held 9 bases outside the gene matches. Germline CDR1 is SGHTA and CDR2 is FQGTGA.